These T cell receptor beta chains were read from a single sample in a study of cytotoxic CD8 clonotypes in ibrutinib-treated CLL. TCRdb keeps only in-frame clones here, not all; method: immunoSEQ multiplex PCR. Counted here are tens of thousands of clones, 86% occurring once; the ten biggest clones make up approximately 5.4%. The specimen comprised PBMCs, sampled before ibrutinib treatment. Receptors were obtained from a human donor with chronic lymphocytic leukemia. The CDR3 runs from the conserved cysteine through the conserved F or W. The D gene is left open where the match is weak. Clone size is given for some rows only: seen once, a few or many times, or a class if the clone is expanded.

CDR3aa: CASSLGRVGTGELFF
CDR3nt: TGTGCCAGCAGCTTGGGAAGGGTTGGCACCGGGGAGCTGTTTTTT
d_gene: NA
j_gene: TRBJ2-2
abundance: NA
v_gene: TRBV5-4

CDR3aa: CASSLRLADYNEQFF
CDR3nt: TGTGCCAGCAGCTTGCGTCTAGCGGACTACAATGAGCAGTTCTTC
d_gene: TRBD2
j_gene: TRBJ2-1
abundance: NA
v_gene: TRBV5-4

CDR3aa: CASSPRQGSIGGSTNEKLFF
CDR3nt: TGTGCCAGCTCACCCCGACAGGGAAGTATAGGAGGTTCAACTAATGAAAAACTGTTTTTT
d_gene: TRBD1
j_gene: TRBJ1-4
abundance: NA
v_gene: TRBV18

CDR3aa: CASTPNRVRLNNEQFF
CDR3nt: TGTGCCAGCACCCCGAACAGGGTTAGGCTCAACAATGAGCAGTTCTTC
d_gene: NA
j_gene: TRBJ2-1
abundance: NA
v_gene: TRBV27

CDR3aa: CASSEGGTVNEQYF
CDR3nt: TGTGCCAGCAGTGAAGGAGGGACAGTTAACGAGCAGTACTTC
d_gene: TRBD1
j_gene: TRBJ2-7
abundance: NA
v_gene: TRBV6-1

CDR3aa: CASIGSYNEQFF
CDR3nt: TGTGCCAGCATAGGTTCCTACAATGAGCAGTTCTTC
d_gene: NA
j_gene: TRBJ2-1
abundance: once
v_gene: TRBV7-9

CDR3aa: CASSRTVNEKLFF
CDR3nt: TGTGCCAGCAGCCGGACAGTCAATGAAAAACTGTTTTTT
d_gene: NA
j_gene: TRBJ1-4
abundance: NA
v_gene: TRBV7-2

CDR3aa: CASSWAGTIQETQYF
CDR3nt: TGTGCCAGCAGCTGGGCGGGAACTATCCAAGAGACCCAGTACTTC
d_gene: NA
j_gene: TRBJ2-5
abundance: NA
v_gene: TRBV9

CDR3aa: CASSSGTGGYNEQFF
CDR3nt: TGTGCCAGCAGCTCCGGGACAGGGGGCTACAATGAGCAGTTCTTC
d_gene: TRBD1
j_gene: TRBJ2-1
abundance: NA
v_gene: TRBV5-4

CDR3aa: CATSMGGRNYGYTF
CDR3nt: TGTGCCACCAGCATGGGGGGACGGAACTATGGCTACACCTTC
d_gene: NA
j_gene: TRBJ1-2
abundance: NA
v_gene: TRBV15

CDR3aa: CASSFTSGYINEQFF
CDR3nt: TGTGCCAGCAGCTTCACTAGCGGGTATATAAATGAGCAGTTCTTC
d_gene: TRBD2
j_gene: TRBJ2-1
abundance: NA
v_gene: TRBV5-6

CDR3aa: CASLSNTEAFF
CDR3nt: TGTGCCAGCTTGTCGAACACTGAAGCTTTCTTT
d_gene: NA
j_gene: TRBJ1-1
abundance: NA
v_gene: TRBV2

CDR3aa: CASSGAGYEQYF
CDR3nt: TGTGCCAGCAGCGGGGCTGGCTACGAGCAGTACTTC
d_gene: NA
j_gene: TRBJ2-7
abundance: few
v_gene: TRBV5-5

CDR3aa: CASSPGRNTDTQYF
CDR3nt: TGTGCCAGCAGCCCGGGACGGAACACAGATACGCAGTATTTT
d_gene: NA
j_gene: TRBJ2-3
abundance: NA
v_gene: TRBV6-6

CDR3aa: CASSKPGQAYEQYF
CDR3nt: TGTGCCAGCAGCAAACCGGGACAGGCCTACGAGCAGTACTTC
d_gene: TRBD1
j_gene: TRBJ2-7
abundance: NA
v_gene: TRBV11-3

CDR3aa: CASRFDRGLRSNQPQHF
CDR3nt: TGTGCCAGCAGGTTCGACAGGGGGCTTAGAAGCAATCAGCCACAGCATTTT
d_gene: TRBD1
j_gene: TRBJ1-5
abundance: NA
v_gene: TRBV7-3

CDR3aa: CASSFGAGYEQYF
CDR3nt: TGTGCCAGCAGTTTTGGCGCAGGGTACGAGCAGTACTTC
d_gene: NA
j_gene: TRBJ2-7
abundance: NA
v_gene: TRBV5-4